This T cell receptor (beta chain) was observed in a study of beta chain features in type 1 diabetes. Study-wide findings and caveats: Patients with type 1 diabetes showed fewer VDJ junction insertions and more deletions. Type 1 diabetes patients showed a moderate but significant shortening of TCRB CDR3s in all four CD4+ subsets.

Notes on this clone: The antigen is undetermined.

The CDR3 has 15 amino acids. Trimming removed 3 bases from V and 0 bases from J, with 11 bases in between. Germline-derived CDR1 and CDR2 are MDHEN and SYDVKM. Sequenced material consisted of expressed TCRB transcripts (all of the isolated RNA was reverse transcribed). Sequenced by immunoSEQ multiplex PCR; TCRdb stores in-frame clones only, minus some. The table has fewer than 200,000 clones, about an eighth seen once; the top ten hold approximately 0.64%. The authors sorted CD4+ naive, central memory, regulatory and stem cell-like memory cells via CD45RO/CCR7/CD25/CD127/CD95/CD27. The authors obtained over 95% purity in all sorted populations.

What was sequenced was central memory CD4+ T cells from blood. V and J are TRBV28 and TRBJ2-5, with TRBD2 as a possible D gene (6 bases). This TCR came from a woman aged 18-29 years in good health. CDR3: CASSFERANQETQYF. The CDR3 DNA follows: TGTGCCAGCAGTTTTGAGCGGGCGAACCAAGAGACCCAGTACTTC.